Shown below are 8 T cell receptor beta chains from a single sample sequenced in a study of CD8 T cells in ankylosing spondylitis. Study findings and constraints: A TCR beta motif of under 10 highly homologous variants appeared characteristic of ankylosing spondylitis blood.

TCRdb ran MiXCR on the 5' RACE reads and lists one entry per CDR3 protein. The sample yields around 770,000 distinct CDR3 sequences, roughly 19% seen once. These receptors' targets are unknown. The sample consisted of blood, either unsorted or a sorted T cell fraction (not recorded which). All receptors come from a male donor with ankylosing spondylitis.

This clonotype was detected once. The chain couples TRBV19 to TRBJ2-7; D not certain. Germline loops: CDR1 LNHDA, CDR2 SQIVND (reference sequence). V was pared by 3 bases and J by 7 bases, with 13 bases between. The CDR3 runs to 13 residues. The CDR3 DNA reads as TGTGCCAGTAGTATGGTCTCTGATGGGGAGCAGTACTTC. Its protein is CASSMVSDGEQYF.

This clonotype has a handful of counts. This chain links TRBV5-6 with TRBJ2-3; 9 nucleotides agree with TRBD2. The CDR3 is made up of 17 amino acids. The junction had 11 bases not matched to a gene; V was cut back by 2 bases and J by 4 bases. Germline V gene data show CDR1 as SGHDT and CDR2 as YYEEEE. Here the CDR3 reads CASSLKLAGLAADTQYF. The DNA of the CDR3 is TGTGCCAGCAGCTTAAAGCTAGCGGGATTGGCGGCAGATACGCAGTATTTT.

A remark on this clonotype: At one end, the junction sequence differs from germline, possibly due to a read error. The genes are TRBV29-1 and TRBJ1-2; a possible D gene is TRBD1 (5 bases). CDR1 is SQVTM, CDR2 ANQGSEA, per germline. The CDR3 covers 14 residues. CDR3 coding DNA: TGCAGCGTTGAATATAAAGGGGACGGCTATGGCTTCACCTTC. It yields the protein CSVEYKGDGYGFTF.

This clonotype was observed a few times. CDR3 coding DNA: TGCAGTGCTAGTTGGGGGGGTTCCTACGAGCAGTACTTC. This gives the protein CSASWGGSYEQYF. J is TRBJ2-7 and V is TRBV20-1; the match to TRBD2 covers 7 bases. This CDR3 is 13 amino acids long. Per the germline V gene, CDR1 is DFQATT and CDR2 is SNEGSKA (reference sequence). Germline trimming cut 3 bases from V and 1 base from J; bases unmatched to any gene: 3.

The chain carries TRBV6-5 and TRBJ1-2; D is ambiguous. CDR1 is MNHEY and CDR2 is SVGAGI in the germline V gene. This CDR3 contains 15 residues. V was cut by 0 bases and J by 5 bases, with 13 bases left in between. The CDR3 reads CASSYSGRTGYGYTF. As DNA, the CDR3 is TGTGCCAGCAGTTACTCGGGCAGGACCGGTTATGGCTACACCTTC.

The gene calls are TRBV14 and TRBJ2-5; D possibly matches TRBD1 or TRBD2 (6 bases each). V lost 8 bases, J lost 4 bases, and 17 bases lay in between. Germline CDR1 SGHDN, CDR2 FVKESK. The CDR3 is 14 amino acids. The CDR3 nucleotides are TGTGCCAGCGGGCCAAGGGGGGCCGGAGAGACCCAGTACTTC. Translation: CASGPRGAGETQYF.

The CDR3 reads CSVASGGTVTQYF. In DNA form, the CDR3 reads TGCAGCGTTGCCAGCGGGGGTACTGTGACGCAGTATTTT. The V and J genes are TRBV29-1 and TRBJ2-3, with TRBD2 matching 8 bases. CDR3 size: 13 residues. The germline gives CDR1 SQVTM, CDR2 ANQGSEA. V lost 4 bases to trimming and J lost 9 bases; unmatched junction nucleotides: 9.

The rearrangement uses TRBV12-3 or TRBV12-4 and TRBJ2-5, with 8 bases identical to TRBD1. J lost 5 bases, V lost 2 bases, and 4 bases had no gene match. This CDR3 spans 14 amino acids. CDR3 protein: CASSLQGAVETQYF. The CDR3 bases are TGTGCCAGCAGTTTACAGGGGGCGGTGGAGACCCAGTACTTC.